The 10 T cell receptor beta chains below come from one sample, sequenced in a study of vaccination and CD4 T cells after COVID-19. Once obtained from cultured CD4+ T cells, the DNA was sequenced using the Oncomine TCR Beta short-read assay. TCRdb re-called the PCR reads with MiXCR, one entry per CDR3 protein. The sample holds over 10,000 distinct CDR3 sequences, about a third seen once. The antigens of these receptors remain unknown. Sample treatment: approximately nine-day PBMC culture with coronavirus spike peptide pools or control peptides (ViraFEST assay). The sample taken for sequencing was CD4+ T cells from blood, cultured in vitro. These receptors were taken from a human donor who had recovered from COVID-19.

By share, this clonotype counts as medium-sized. This chain connects TRBV7-9 to TRBJ1-3; D remains ambiguous. CDR3 length equals 13 residues. Trimming cost V 5 bases and J 6 bases, with 11 bases left between them. Germline V gives CDR1 SEHNR, CDR2 FQNEAQ (reference sequence). The CDR3 spells CASSNGPANTIYF. In nucleotides, the CDR3 is TGTGCCAGCAGCAATGGGCCGGCAAACACCATATATTTT.

This clonotype was seen more than once but under ten times. The rearrangement links TRBV19 to TRBJ2-7; 9 nucleotides match TRBD1. This CDR3 has 11 amino acids. The V gene's germline CDR1 is LNHDA and CDR2 SQIVND (reference sequence). The J segment lost 6 bases and the V segment lost 8 bases, leaving 2 bases of the junction unmatched. The CDR3 DNA reads TGTGCCAGTGGGACAGGGAGCGAGCAGTACTTC. As protein: CASGTGSEQYF.

In this sample, this clonotype turned up a few times. The genes are TRBV28 and TRBJ2-3; TRBD1 agrees at 7 bases. Trimming cost V 5 bases and J 4 bases; bases outside gene matches: 6. Germline CDR1 MDHEN, CDR2 SYDVKM. The CDR3 has 14 residues. The CDR3 reads CASSIQGKADTQYF. CDR3 bases: TGTGCCAGCAGTATACAGGGGAAGGCAGATACGCAGTATTTT.

The chain links TRBV7-6 to TRBJ2-7; possible D gene TRBD1, 5 bases. Germline V gives CDR1 SGHVS, CDR2 FNYEAQ. This CDR3 has 13 amino acids. V lost 4 bases and J lost 3, with 10 bases in between. DNA of the CDR3: TGTGCCAGCAGCTCATCAAGGGGCTACGAGCAGTACTTC. Protein sequence: CASSSSRGYEQYF. Drawing the rest from reference TRBV7-6 and TRBJ2-7, the complete variable domain is GAGVSQSPRYKVTKRGQDVALRCDPISGHVSLYWYRQALGQGPEFLTYFNYEAQQDKSGLPNDRFSAERPEGSISTLTIQRTEQRDSAMYRCASSSSRGYEQYFGPGTRLTVT.

The rearrangement joins TRBV6-5 to TRBJ2-3, with TRBD2 as a possible D gene (6 bases). Germline V gene data show CDR1 as MNHEY and CDR2 as SVGAGI. Trimming cost V 1 base and J 2 bases, with 10 bases left between them. The CDR3 has 15 amino acids. The CDR3 region is CASSYYLADTDTQYF. For the CDR3, the DNA is TGTGCCAGCAGTTACTACTTAGCGGACACAGATACGCAGTATTTT.

The chain employs TRBV7-2 and TRBJ2-7; TRBD2 might be the D (5 bases). CDR3 length equals 13 residues. Germline V CDR1 and CDR2: SGHTA, FQGNSA. Trimming pared 5 bases from V and 6 bases from J, leaving 14 bases between. Here the CDR3 reads CASSQILGGEQYF. The CDR3 DNA follows: TGTGCCAGCAGCCAGATACTAGGAGGCGAGCAGTACTTC.

This chain joins TRBV7-3 and TRBJ2-7; no clear D. Trimming left V 3 bases short and J 7 bases short, with 19 bases between. The germline gives CDR1 SGHTA, CDR2 FQGTGA. The CDR3 has 15 residues. The CDR3 region is CASSLAPLGVGEQYF. The CDR3 coding sequence is TGTGCCAGCAGCTTGGCGCCCCTTGGGGTAGGGGAGCAGTACTTC.

This clonotype was seen more than once but under ten times. The V call is TRBV19, the J call TRBJ2-7; TRBD2 matches 10 bases. The CDR3 has 15 amino acids. V was clipped by 5 bases and J by 6 bases; unmatched bases: 10. The germline CDR1 and CDR2 sequences are LNHDA and SQIVND (reference sequence). The chain's CDR3 is CASSVTASGRSEQYF. CDR3 bases: TGTGCCAGTAGTGTGACGGCTAGCGGGAGAAGCGAGCAGTACTTC.

The chain recombines TRBV29-1 with TRBJ2-3, with a weak D call TRBD1 (5 bases). The CDR3 has 17 amino acids. Germline values: CDR1 SQVTM, CDR2 ANQGSEA. The germline V and J ends were trimmed by 6 bases and 0 bases, with 22 bases remaining between them. The chain's CDR3 is CSVARLRAGMSTDTQYF. The CDR3 nucleotides read TGCAGCGTCGCACGACTTAGGGCAGGGATGAGCACAGATACGCAGTATTTT.

This clonotype was seen a few times. CDR3 protein: CASSLEEVGYTF. The CDR3 DNA is TGTGCCAGCAGCTTGGAGGAGGTTGGCTACACCTTC. This chain links TRBV5-6 with TRBJ1-2; D gene ambiguous. With 0 bases removed from V and 7 bases from J, the gap between germline ends came to 7 bases. Germline CDR1 is SGHDT and CDR2 is YYEEEE. This CDR3 has 12 residues.